This TCR beta chain was identified in a study of blood T cell repertoires in COVID-19 (dated by TCRdb to 2020 to 2021). For the study in its entirety: Collaborator samples came from the United States, Italy and Spain and covered acute and convalescent phases of COVID-19. The material from the prospective study consisted of cDNA or gDNA derived from T cells, B-cell-depleted T cells, or PBMCs. Subjects who had been exposed to COVID-19, were actively infected with it, or had recovered from it provided the deeply sampled blood TCRbeta repertoires that made up the dataset. The repertoires were released in a freely available public database intended as a resource for research on the immune response to SARS-CoV-2. The samples were drawn from the first 160 participants of the ongoing ImmuneRACE study and from about 1,200 subjects provided by 6 global collaborators. Nearly every sample came with metadata listing a de-identified subject ID, COVID-19 status, age in years and sex. Where available, HLA class I and class II types were taken from metadata supplied by the sample provider and were not determined by assay-based typing.

The immunoSEQ Assay, a bias-controlled multiplex PCR, was used to amplify TCRbeta CDR3 regions from genomic DNA. The paper's processing steps were these. Nucleated cell counts per sample were estimated from amplification of reference gene primers within the assay. To quantify the absolute abundance of each unique TCRbeta CDR3 rearrangement, sequence reads were collapsed and filtered. Productive Simpson clonality was computed per sample as the square root of Simpson's diversity index over productive rearrangements. As stored in TCRdb, this immuneACCESS dataset retains in-frame rearrangements with V and J assigned. A fraction of the clones does not appear; measured against another copy, unresolved V genes explain less than half of the discrepancy, and the remainder lacks a known reason. The V and J calls and clone size are taken from that table; D and trimming were inferred from the DNA. Within this sample are some 300,000 clones, with around 86% of them counted one time only. Jointly, the top ten make up roughly 1.3% of the sample.

The trim is 1 base for V and 8 bases for J, with a gap of 12 bases between the germline ends. CDR3 length: 14 amino acids, cysteine to phenylalanine. The sequence is cut down to CDR3 DNA, 42 bases in frame from base 1. The germline V gene (reference sequence) gives CDR1 as PRHDT and CDR2 as FYEKMQ. Results and caveats for the whole study, not just this receptor: The amount of clinical and demographic metadata varied by source and participant and was provided uncurated.

This clone was detected once. It has no known antigen specificity. Base qualities are not at hand, and no much larger clone is one base apart. Whole blood was collected in K2EDTA tubes by collaborating institutions according to the institutions' own protocols. For TCRbeta analysis, collaborators shipped samples as frozen whole blood, isolated PBMCs, or DNA extracted from either of those sample types. This receptor was taken from a man in his 70s with acute or convalescent COVID-19. The chain is assembled from TRBV13 and TRBJ2-1, with no confident D gene call. Sequencing input: peripheral blood. Here the CDR3 is given as CASSLDYMAHEQFF. Read as DNA, the sequence is TGTGCCAGCAGCTTAGATTATATGGCTCATGAGCAGTTCTTC.